The rows below give T cell receptor beta chains drawn from one sample of a study of CD8+ T cells in alopecia areata. This table comes from immunoSEQ multiplex PCR, and its TCRdb copy is limited to in-frame clones, with some not included. This table holds about 200,000 clones, roughly 56% found once. The specimen was CD8+ T cells sorted from blood. These receptors were taken from a human donor in good health. Each CDR3 is given with its conserved first and last residue. D genes are given only for firm matches. A row's size may be missing; if present it is once, few, many or a size class.

>TRBD2|.|TRBV10-2|TRBJ2-3
TGTGCCAGCAGTGAAATGGGCGGGGGACCCACAGATACGCAGTATTTT
CASSEMGGGPTDTQYF
>TRBD1|once|TRBV29-1|TRBJ2-1
TGCAGCGTTGAGGGACAGAGCTCCTACAATGAGCAGTTCTTC
CSVEGQSSYNEQFF
>.|.|TRBV9|TRBJ1-2
TGTGCCAGCAGCGTAGAAGCAGGTCCTAACTATGGCTACACCTTC
CASSVEAGPNYGYTF
>.|.|TRBV5-4|TRBJ2-2
TGTGCCAGCAGCTTGTGGGGTACCGGGGAGCTGTTTTTT
CASSLWGTGELFF
>.|once|TRBV4-1|TRBJ2-2
TGCGCCAGCAGCCAAGACAGGGGCTTGGGCGGGGAGCTGTTTTTT
CASSQDRGLGGELFF
>TRBD1|once|TRBV2|TRBJ2-7
TGTGCCAGCAGTGGTCCGGGACAGTACTCCTACGAGCAGTACTTC
CASSGPGQYSYEQYF
>.|.|TRBV9|TRBJ1-5
TGTGCCAGCAGCGTAGCGGGGAGCAATCAGCCCCAGCATTTT
CASSVAGSNQPQHF
>TRBD1|.|TRBV6-5|TRBJ1-5
TGTGCCAGCGGACAGGGCGACAGCAATCAGCCCCAGCATTTT
CASGQGDSNQPQHF
>TRBD2|.|TRBV27|TRBJ2-3
TGTGCCAGCAGTCTCGGGGGGTCCAGGGAAACGCAGTATTTT
CASSLGGSRETQYF
>.|.|TRBV6-5|TRBJ1-1
TGTGCCAGCAGTTACAGGGATAGGAACACTGAAGCTTTCTTT
CASSYRDRNTEAFF
>.|few|TRBV7-9|TRBJ2-3
TGTGCCAGCAGCTTAATAAGCGGGAGCACAGATACGCAGTATTTT
CASSLISGSTDTQYF
>.|.|TRBV9|TRBJ2-6
TGTGCCAGCAGCGAAAGGACCGGAACGAGCTCTGGGGCCAACGTCCTGACTTTC
CASSERTGTSSGANVLTF
>.|few|TRBV4-2|TRBJ2-1
TGTGCCAGCAGCCAAGACTGGAATGAGCAGTTCTTC
CASSQDWNEQFF
>.|.|TRBV29-1|TRBJ1-2
TGCAGCGTTGATATGGGGAACCTCTATGGCTACACCTTC
CSVDMGNLYGYTF
>.|.|TRBV19|TRBJ2-7
TGTGCCAGTAGTATCCTGCTAGGGCGCGAGCAGTACTTC
CASSILLGREQYF
>.|.|TRBV6-5|TRBJ2-1
TGTGCCAGCAGTTACTCGGGTGGGAAGAATGAGCAGTTCTTC
CASSYSGGKNEQFF
>TRBD1|.|TRBV2|TRBJ2-4
TGTGCCAGCAGCCTAGAGCCGGGACAGCCAAGAGTAGCCAAAAACATTCAGTACTTC
CASSLEPGQPRVAKNIQYF
>.|few|TRBV11-2|TRBJ2-3
TGTGCCAGCAGCACCGGAGATACGCAGTATTTT
CASSTGDTQYF
>.|.|TRBV13|TRBJ1-2
TGTGCCAGCAGCTTAGAGGAGGATAGGGGCTATGGCTACACCTTC
CASSLEEDRGYGYTF
>.|.|TRBV7-9|TRBJ2-1
TGTGCCAGCAGCATCGGGGTTGAGCAGTTCTTC
CASSIGVEQFF
>.|many|TRBV11-3|TRBJ2-3
TGTGCCAGCAGCTTAACCGCGGGGAAAGCAGATACGCAGTATTTT
CASSLTAGKADTQYF
>TRBD2|.|TRBV11-2|TRBJ2-3
TGTGCCAGCAACCGACTAGCGGGGGGCAAGGTAATAGCAGATACGCAGTATTTT
CASNRLAGGKVIADTQYF
>.|few|TRBV5-1|TRBJ1-2
TGCGCCAGCAGCTTGGCCGGGGGAAACCTGATGGTTGATGGCTACACCTTC
CASSLAGGNLMVDGYTF
>.|.|TRBV5-1|TRBJ1-6
TGCGCCAGCAGCTTGGTGAGCTTCTTACTTTCCTCACCCCTCCACTTT
CASSLVSFLLSSPLHF
>TRBD2|.|TRBV29-1|TRBJ2-4
TGCAGCGCTAGCGGGGGGCCTCTAAACATTCAGTACTTC
CSASGGPLNIQYF
>TRBD1|once|TRBV29-1|TRBJ1-1
TGCAGCGGACGGGACAGGGTGAACACTGAAGCTTTCTTT
CSGRDRVNTEAFF
>TRBD1|.|TRBV4-1|TRBJ2-3
TGCGCCAGCAGCCAAGATCCCGGGACAGGGGTCGATACGCAGTATTTT
CASSQDPGTGVDTQYF
>TRBD1|.|TRBV5-1|TRBJ2-7
TGCGCCAGCAGCGCCCGGACAGGGGACGAGCAGTACTTC
CASSARTGDEQYF
>TRBD1|.|TRBV7-3|TRBJ1-6
TGTGCCAGCAGCCAGTGGACAGGCCCCCACTTT
CASSQWTGPHF
>.|few|TRBV7-9|TRBJ2-3
TGTGCCAGCAGCTCACCTATGACAGATACGCAGTATTTT
CASSSPMTDTQYF
>.|.|TRBV19|TRBJ1-1
TGTGCCAGTAGTAGTGCTGGGGTAATCGGGTTGGACACTGAAGCTTTCTTT
CASSSAGVIGLDTEAFF
>TRBD1|few|TRBV18|TRBJ1-4
TGTGCCAGCTCACCACCTCCGGGACAGCCTTCAACTAATGAAAAACTGTTTTTT
CASSPPPGQPSTNEKLFF
>.|.|TRBV5-1|TRBJ1-1
TGCGCCAGCAGTCCGGGCCTGAACACTGAAGCTTTCTTT
CASSPGLNTEAFF
>TRBD1|.|TRBV2|TRBJ1-6
TGTGCCAGCAGTGATTCGACAGGGGGAAATTCACCCCTCCACTTT
CASSDSTGGNSPLHF
>TRBD1|few|TRBV5-1|TRBJ2-7
TGCGCCAGCAGCCCTCCGGGACAGGGGCCCCGCGAGCAGTACTTC
CASSPPGQGPREQYF
>.|.|TRBV7-9|TRBJ1-1
TGTGCCAGCAGCCATGGGCCCTCGGGACTCACTGAAGCTTTCTTT
CASSHGPSGLTEAFF
>TRBD1|.|TRBV5-1|TRBJ2-7
TGCGCCAGCAGCTTCGGACAGGGGCCCTACGAGCAGTACTTC
CASSFGQGPYEQYF
>TRBD1|.|TRBV30|TRBJ1-3
TGTGCCTGGAGCGGAGACAGGGGCTCTGGAAACACCATATATTTT
CAWSGDRGSGNTIYF
>.|.|TRBV27|TRBJ1-4
TGTGCCAGCAGTTTATCGGTAACAACTAATGAAAAACTGTTTTTT
CASSLSVTTNEKLFF
>TRBD1|.|TRBV7-9|TRBJ1-6
TGTGCCAGCAGTGACAGGGGGGATTCACCCCTCCACTTT
CASSDRGDSPLHF
>.|few|TRBV5-1|TRBJ1-1
TGCGCCAGCAGCTTGGTTGGGCAGGGGAATACTGAAGCTTTCTTT
CASSLVGQGNTEAFF
>TRBD1|.|TRBV29-1|TRBJ1-1
TGCAGCGTTCAGCCTGGAGTTAGACCGGGACAGCTGAACACTGAAGCTTTCTTT
CSVQPGVRPGQLNTEAFF
>.|.|TRBV5-4|TRBJ2-7
TGTGCCAGCAGCCCAGGTTTGGAGCGGTACGAGCAGTACTTC
CASSPGLERYEQYF
>.|few|TRBV6-5|TRBJ2-7
TGTGCCAGCAGTCTCGGGCAAGGGCGTCACGAGCAGTACTTC
CASSLGQGRHEQYF
>.|.|TRBV27|TRBJ2-7
TGTGCCAGCAGTAATTGGGCCAACCCCGGGGAGCAGTACTTC
CASSNWANPGEQYF
>.|.|TRBV9|TRBJ2-1
TGTGCCAGCAGCGTAGTAGGGGGGGCCGACTCCTACAATGAGCAGTTCTTC
CASSVVGGADSYNEQFF
>.|once|TRBV30|TRBJ1-6
TGTGCCTACGGAGGGTTAGGTAATTCACCCCTCCACTTT
CAYGGLGNSPLHF
>.|.|TRBV29-1|TRBJ2-5
TGCAGCGTTGAAGTTGGGCCGATGCGGGTCCAAGAGACCCAGTACTTC
CSVEVGPMRVQETQYF
>.|.|TRBV29-1|TRBJ1-2
TGCAGCGTTGTCAGGACGTCGGATGGCTACACCTTC
CSVVRTSDGYTF
>TRBD2|.|TRBV7-6|TRBJ2-7
TGTGCCAGCAGCCCCGGGACTAGCGGGGGGCTCTACGAGCAGTACTTC
CASSPGTSGGLYEQYF